This T cell receptor (beta chain) derives from a study of shared clonotypes between healthy human individuals. General study points: Generally, naive subsets (rather than memory subsets) showed larger estimated richness. Sorted-subset sequencing was shown by rarefaction to be incomplete despite large depth. Among non-shared clonotypes, generation probabilities were lower than among those shared by all four donors.

CD45RO negativity and positive selection for CCR7 defined naive CD8 cells, a population that excluded terminally differentiated effector memory CD45RA+ cells. Assay used: immunoSEQ multiplex PCR; TCRdb lists only in-frame clones, some missing. The data show millions of clones, approximately 94% seen once. Turning to this clone: Antigen unknown.

CDR1 and CDR2 (germline): SQVTM, ANQGSEA. The CDR3 spans 12 residues. With 7 bases removed from V and 2 bases from J, the gap between germline ends came to 12 bases. This clonotype was obtained from a man aged 18 to 30 in good health. The rearrangement uses TRBV29-1 and TRBJ2-7; unclear D gene. Input material: naive CD8+ T cells sorted from blood. The CDR3 bases are TGCAGCGCCACCGGGCCAGCCTACGAGCAGTACTTC. Its protein product is CSATGPAYEQYF.